The 9 T cell receptor beta chains given below trace back to one sample, sequenced in a study of control samples from healthy donors and cancer patients (dated by TCRdb to 2019 to 2021). Library method: the immunoSEQ multiplex PCR assay. TCRdb re-hosts the immuneACCESS table, in-frame sequences only. Its copies lack some clones; in the studies checked, an unresolved V gene accounts for under half of them, and the cause for the rest is not known. The sample table contains under 80,000 clones; only one count was recorded for 85% to 95% of them. Around 6.4% of the sample is held by the ten biggest clonotypes. The specimen sequenced was blood. The receptors derive from a woman between 40 and 50 years old in good health.

The rearrangement joins TRBV19 to TRBJ2-7; a weak D match, TRBD1 (6 bases). Germline-derived CDR1 and CDR2 are LNHDA and SQIVND (reference sequence). Trimming cost V 3 bases and J 3 bases, with 15 bases left between them. This CDR3 spans 15 amino acids. The CDR3 bases are TGTGCCAGTAGTATTTTCGGGACACCAGTCTACGAGCAGTACTTC. Amino acids: CASSIFGTPVYEQYF.

As regards this clone: One junction end does not reproduce the germline sequence, and a read error may be involved. J is TRBJ1-1 and V is TRBV7-9; D is possibly TRBD1 (5 bases). Per the germline V gene, CDR1 is SEHNR and CDR2 is FQNEAQ (reference sequence). The CDR3 totals 15 residues. The CDR3 DNA reads as TGTGCCAGCAGGTTAGTAGCCGGACAAGCCCGGGAAGCTTTCTTT. Its protein product is CASRLVAGQAREAFF. Full variable domain (missing parts from reference TRBV7-9 and TRBJ1-1): DTGVSQNPRHKITKRGQNVTFRCDPISEHNRLYWYRQTLGQGPEFLTYFQNEAQLEKSRLLSDRFSAERPKGSFSTLEIQRTEQGDSAMYLCASRLVAGQAREAFFGQGTRLTVV.

J is TRBJ2-7 and V is TRBV15; D is undetermined. CDR1 is LNHNV, CDR2 YYDKDF, per germline (reference sequence). The CDR3 is 15 residues long. V was pared by 5 bases and J by 9 bases, with 23 bases between. The CDR3 reads CATSPRSDPLVGQYF. In DNA form, the CDR3 reads TGTGCCACCAGCCCCCGGTCGGATCCCCTTGTCGGGCAGTACTTC.

V is TRBV27 and J is TRBJ2-1, with TRBD1 as a possible D gene (5 bases). This CDR3 is built from 15 residues. The germline gives CDR1 MNHEY, CDR2 SMNVEV (reference sequence). V shed 5 bases and J shed 8 bases, with 19 bases lying between them. CDR3 sequence: CASSPDGAAVDEQFF. CDR3 DNA sequence: TGTGCCAGCAGTCCCGATGGGGCGGCGGTAGATGAGCAGTTCTTC.

The chain links TRBV7-9 to TRBJ1-5; D is undetermined. Trimming took off 4 bases at V and 4 bases at J, with 11 bases between the two ends. This CDR3 comprises 14 residues. From germline, CDR1 is SEHNR and CDR2 FQNEAQ (reference sequence). The CDR3 region is CASSSTITNQPQHF. The CDR3 coding sequence is TGTGCCAGCAGCTCGACAATCACAAATCAGCCCCAGCATTTT.

The chain has TRBV4-2 and TRBJ1-1, with a possible D match to TRBD1 (6 bases). CDR3 length equals 13 residues. Trimming shortened V by 8 bases and J by 6 bases, and 16 bases separated the two germline ends. Germline V gene sequence: CDR1 LGHNA, CDR2 YNFKEQ. Written as DNA, the CDR3 is TGTGCCAGCTCGCGGGGGCCTGGAGCTGAAGCTTTCTTT. It codes for CASSRGPGAEAFF.

The chain joins TRBV10-3 to TRBJ1-5; tentative D call: TRBD1 (6 bases). The ends were cut back, 4 bases at V and 0 bases at J, with 16 bases in the middle. Germline CDR1 and CDR2: ENHRY and SYGVKD. The CDR3 contains 17 residues. The CDR3, as DNA: TGTGCCATCAGTGCCAAGGGGACATTCGATAGCAATCAGCCCCAGCATTTT. Translating it yields CAISAKGTFDSNQPQHF.

The CDR3 sequence is CASSIPQATNYGYTF. DNA for the CDR3: TGTGCCAGCAGCATACCACAGGCGACTAACTATGGCTACACCTTC. This sequence joins TRBV5-6 and TRBJ1-2; a weak D match, TRBD1 (5 bases). The CDR3 runs 15 residues. The germline gives CDR1 SGHDT, CDR2 YYEEEE. V was trimmed by 4 bases and J by 0 bases, leaving 13 bases between them.

Here the CDR3 reads CASSQEEDTQYF. The DNA for the CDR3 is TGCGCCAGCAGCCAAGAGGAGGATACGCAGTATTTT. The chain uses TRBV4-1 and TRBJ2-3, with D hard to call. CDR1 is MGHRA, CDR2 YSYEKL, per germline. The CDR3 consists of 12 residues. V was shortened by 0 bases and J by 6 bases, with 4 bases between the two germline ends.